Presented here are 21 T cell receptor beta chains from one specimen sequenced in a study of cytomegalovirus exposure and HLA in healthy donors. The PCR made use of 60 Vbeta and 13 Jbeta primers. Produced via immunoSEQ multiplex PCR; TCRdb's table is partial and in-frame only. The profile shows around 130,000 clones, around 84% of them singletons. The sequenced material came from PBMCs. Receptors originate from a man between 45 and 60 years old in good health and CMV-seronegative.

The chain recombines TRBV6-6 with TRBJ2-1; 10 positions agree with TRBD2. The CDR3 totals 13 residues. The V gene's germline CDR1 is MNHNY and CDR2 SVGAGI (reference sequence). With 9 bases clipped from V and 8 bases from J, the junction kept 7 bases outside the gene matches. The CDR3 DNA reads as TGTGCCAGTCAAGCGGGGGGGCCGGATGAGCAGTTCTTC. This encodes CASQAGGPDEQFF.

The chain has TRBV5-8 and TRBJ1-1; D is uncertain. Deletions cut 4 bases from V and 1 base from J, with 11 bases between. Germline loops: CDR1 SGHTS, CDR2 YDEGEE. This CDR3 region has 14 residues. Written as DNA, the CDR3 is TGTGCCAGCAGCACCCACCGGGAGAACACTGAAGCTTTCTTT. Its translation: CASSTHRENTEAFF.

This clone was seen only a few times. The CDR3 is CASSSRDTPYEQYF. DNA for the CDR3: TGCGCCAGCAGCTCTCGGGACACTCCCTACGAGCAGTACTTC. The chain joins TRBV5-1 to TRBJ2-7, with D perhaps matching TRBD1 (6 bases). The CDR3 has 14 residues. With 3 bases removed from V and 2 bases from J, the gap between germline ends came to 12 bases. Germline lookup yields CDR1 SGHRS and CDR2 YFSETQ. The full variable domain, rest sourced from reference TRBV5-1 and TRBJ2-7, is KAGVTQTPRYLIKTRGQQVTLSCSPISGHRSVSWYQQTPGQGLQFLFEYFSETQRNKGNFPGRFSGRQFSNSRSEMNVSTLELGDSALYLCASSSRDTPYEQYFGPGTRLTVT.

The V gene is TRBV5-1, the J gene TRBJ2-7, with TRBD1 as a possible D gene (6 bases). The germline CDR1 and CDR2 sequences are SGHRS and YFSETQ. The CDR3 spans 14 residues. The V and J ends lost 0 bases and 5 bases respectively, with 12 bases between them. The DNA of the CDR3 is TGCGCCAGCAGCTTGGAGGCAGGGGCCCACGAGCAGTACTTC. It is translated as CASSLEAGAHEQYF.

In nucleotides, the CDR3 is TGTGCCAGCAGCTTAGACAGTTTCTCTGGAAACACCATATATTTT. Amino acid sequence: CASSLDSFSGNTIYF. V usage is TRBV5-4 and J usage is TRBJ1-3; D is possibly TRBD1 (5 bases). V was cut by 2 bases and J by 0 bases, with 9 bases left in between. CDR3 length: 15 amino acids. Germline-derived CDR1 and CDR2 are SGHNT and YYREEE (reference sequence). The complete variable domain, with remaining parts taken from reference TRBV5-4 and TRBJ1-3, reads ETGVTQSPTHLIKTRGQQVTLRCSSQSGHNTVSWYQQALGQGPQFIFQYYREEENGRGNFPPRFSGLQFPNYSSELNVNALELDDSALYLCASSLDSFSGNTIYFGEGSWLTVV.

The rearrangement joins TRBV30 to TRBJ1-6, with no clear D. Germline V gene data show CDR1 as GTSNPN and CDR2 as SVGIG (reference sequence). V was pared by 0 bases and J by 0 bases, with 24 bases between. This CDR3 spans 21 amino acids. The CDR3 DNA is TGTGCCTGGAGTGTCTTTCGGGAGGGTTGGGGTCGAGGCTCCTATAATTCACCCCTCCACTTT. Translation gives CAWSVFREGWGRGSYNSPLHF.

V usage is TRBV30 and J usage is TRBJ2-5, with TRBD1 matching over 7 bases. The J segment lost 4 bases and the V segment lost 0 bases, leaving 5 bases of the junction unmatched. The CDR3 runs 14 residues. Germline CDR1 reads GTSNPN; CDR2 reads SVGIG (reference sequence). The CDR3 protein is CAWSVDRVAETQYF. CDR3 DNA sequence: TGTGCCTGGAGTGTAGACAGGGTGGCAGAGACCCAGTACTTC.

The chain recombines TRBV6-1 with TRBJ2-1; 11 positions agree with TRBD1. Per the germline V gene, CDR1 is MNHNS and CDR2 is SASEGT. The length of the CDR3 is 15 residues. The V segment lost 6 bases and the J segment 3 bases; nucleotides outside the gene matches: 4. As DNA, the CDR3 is TGTGCCAGCAGGGGACAGGGGGTTCGCTACAATGAGCAGTTCTTC. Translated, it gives CASRGQGVRYNEQFF.

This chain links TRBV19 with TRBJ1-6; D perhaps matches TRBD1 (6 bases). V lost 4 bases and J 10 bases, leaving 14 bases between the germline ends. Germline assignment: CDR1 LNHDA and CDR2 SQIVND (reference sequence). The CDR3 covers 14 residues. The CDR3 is CASSRGQRGSPLHF. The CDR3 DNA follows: TGTGCCAGTAGTAGGGGACAACGAGGCTCACCCCTCCACTTT.

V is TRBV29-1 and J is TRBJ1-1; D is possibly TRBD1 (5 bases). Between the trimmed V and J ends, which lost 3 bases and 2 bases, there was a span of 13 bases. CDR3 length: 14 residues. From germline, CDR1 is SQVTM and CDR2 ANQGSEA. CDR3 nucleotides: TGCAGCGTTGACCTACAGGTCTCTAACACTGAAGCTTTCTTT. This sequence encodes CSVDLQVSNTEAFF. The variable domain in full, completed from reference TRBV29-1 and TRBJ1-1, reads SAVISQKPSRDICQRGTSLTIQCQVDSQVTMMFWYRQQPGQSLTLIATANQGSEATYESGFVIDKFPISRPNLTFSTLTVSNMSPEDSSIYLCSVDLQVSNTEAFFGQGTRLTVV.

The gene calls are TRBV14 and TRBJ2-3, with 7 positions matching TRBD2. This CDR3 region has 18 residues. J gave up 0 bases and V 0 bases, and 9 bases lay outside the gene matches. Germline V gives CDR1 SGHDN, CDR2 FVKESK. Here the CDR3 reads CASSQDGLQRGSTDTQYF. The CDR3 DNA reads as TGTGCCAGCAGCCAAGATGGGTTGCAGCGGGGAAGCACAGATACGCAGTATTTT.

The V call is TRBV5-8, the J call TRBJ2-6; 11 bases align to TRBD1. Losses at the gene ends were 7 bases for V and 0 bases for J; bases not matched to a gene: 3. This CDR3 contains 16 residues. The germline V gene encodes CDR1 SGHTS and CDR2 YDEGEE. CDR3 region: CASWDRGDSGANVLTF. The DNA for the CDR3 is TGTGCCAGCTGGGACAGGGGGGACTCTGGGGCCAACGTCCTGACTTTC. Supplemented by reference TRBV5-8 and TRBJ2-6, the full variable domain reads EAGVTQSPTHLIKTRGQQATLRCSPISGHTSVYWYQQALGLGLQFLLWYDEGEERNRGNFPPRFSGRQFPNYSSELNVNALELEDSALYLCASWDRGDSGANVLTFGAGSRLTVL.

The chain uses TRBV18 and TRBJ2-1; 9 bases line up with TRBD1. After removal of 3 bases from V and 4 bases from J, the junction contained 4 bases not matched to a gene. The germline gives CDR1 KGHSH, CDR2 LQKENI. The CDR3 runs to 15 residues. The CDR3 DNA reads TGTGCCAGCTCACCGGTCGGGACAGGGTACAATGAGCAGTTCTTC. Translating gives CASSPVGTGYNEQFF.

For the CDR3, the DNA is TGCGCCAGCAGCCAAGACCCGGGACTGGACGGAGGCTCCTACAATGAGCAGTTCTTC. This translates into CASSQDPGLDGGSYNEQFF. The chain employs TRBV4-3 and TRBJ2-1; weak D call: TRBD2 (6 bases). The V end lost 0 bases, the J end lost 0 bases, and 18 bases lay between the germline ends. The germline CDR1 and CDR2 sequences are LGHNA and YSLEER. The CDR3 has 19 amino acids.

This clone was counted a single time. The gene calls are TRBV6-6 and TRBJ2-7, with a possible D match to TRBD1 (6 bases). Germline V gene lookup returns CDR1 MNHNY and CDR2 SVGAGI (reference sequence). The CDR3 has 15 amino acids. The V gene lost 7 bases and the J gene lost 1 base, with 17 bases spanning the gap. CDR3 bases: TGTGCCAGCACCCCTACGGACAGTCGTTCCTACGAGCAGTACTTC. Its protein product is CASTPTDSRSYEQYF.

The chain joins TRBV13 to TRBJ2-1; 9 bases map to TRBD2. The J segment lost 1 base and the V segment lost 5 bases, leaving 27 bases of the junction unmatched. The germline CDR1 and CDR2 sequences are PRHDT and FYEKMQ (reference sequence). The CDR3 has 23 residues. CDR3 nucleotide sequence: TGTGCCAGCAGCCCCCTCTCGGGAGCGGGGGGTTCAAGGCACCGAGTTTCCTACAATGAGCAGTTCTTC. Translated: CASSPLSGAGGSRHRVSYNEQFF.

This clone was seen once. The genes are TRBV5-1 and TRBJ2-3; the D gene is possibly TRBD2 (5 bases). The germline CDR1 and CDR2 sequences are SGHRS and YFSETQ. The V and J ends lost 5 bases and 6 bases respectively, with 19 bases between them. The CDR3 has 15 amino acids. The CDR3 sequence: CASSPRLNPGDTQYF. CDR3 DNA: TGCGCCAGCAGTCCCCGTCTGAACCCGGGGGATACGCAGTATTTT.

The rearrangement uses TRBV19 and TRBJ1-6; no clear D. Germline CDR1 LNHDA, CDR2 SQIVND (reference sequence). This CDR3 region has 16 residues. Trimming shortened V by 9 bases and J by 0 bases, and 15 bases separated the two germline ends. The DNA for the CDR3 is TGTGCCAGCGAAGGACTGAGGAGCTCCTATAATTCACCCCTCCACTTT. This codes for CASEGLRSSYNSPLHF.

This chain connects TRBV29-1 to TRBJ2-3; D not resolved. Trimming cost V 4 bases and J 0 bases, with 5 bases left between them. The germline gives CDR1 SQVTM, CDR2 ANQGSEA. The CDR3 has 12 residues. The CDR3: CSVGQSTDTQYF. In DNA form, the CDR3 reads TGCAGCGTTGGTCAGAGCACAGATACGCAGTATTTT.

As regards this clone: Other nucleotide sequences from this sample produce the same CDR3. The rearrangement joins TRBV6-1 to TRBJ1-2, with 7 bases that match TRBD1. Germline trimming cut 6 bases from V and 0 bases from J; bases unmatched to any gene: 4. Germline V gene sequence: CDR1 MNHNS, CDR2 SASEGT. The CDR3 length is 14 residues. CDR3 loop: CASRRGPPNYGYTF. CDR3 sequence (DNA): TGTGCCAGCAGGAGGGGGCCTCCTAACTATGGCTACACCTTC.

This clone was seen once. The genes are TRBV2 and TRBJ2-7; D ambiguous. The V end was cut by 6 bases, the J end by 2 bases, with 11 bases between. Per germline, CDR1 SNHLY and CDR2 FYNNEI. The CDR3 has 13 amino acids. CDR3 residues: CASRQDRTYEQYF. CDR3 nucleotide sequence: TGTGCCAGCAGGCAGGATCGTACCTACGAGCAGTACTTC.